The next 5 T cell receptor beta chains were all read from a single sample in a study of T cell responses to AZD1222 COVID-19 vaccine. Profiling relied on immunoSEQ multiplex PCR, and the TCRdb table lists in-frame clones only, not all of them. The sample lists around 110,000 clones, roughly 90% occurring once. The sequences come from peripheral blood, collected on day 0 of AZD1222 vaccination. These receptors all come from an adult in good health.

The chain uses TRBV9 and TRBJ1-6; no firm D call. Germline V gives CDR1 SGDLS, CDR2 YYNGEE. The CDR3 loop spans 18 amino acids. V lost 0 bases and J 8 bases, leaving 21 bases between the germline ends. CDR3 nucleotides: TGTGCCAGCAGCGTAGGGGCGGATCCCACGGGCGGGGATTCACCCCTCCACTTT. This gives the protein CASSVGADPTGGDSPLHF. The full variable domain, completed using reference TRBV9 and TRBJ1-6, is DSGVTQTPKHLITATGQRVTLRCSPRSGDLSVYWYQQSLDQGLQFLIQYYNGEERAKGNILERFSAQQFPDLHSELNLSSLELGDSALYFCASSVGADPTGGDSPLHFGNGTRLTVT.

This clone has just one count. The chain carries TRBV11-2 and TRBJ2-7; 9 bases fit TRBD1. CDR1 is SGHAT, CDR2 FQNNGV, per germline. Unmatched junction bases numbered 11, after V lost 6 bases and J lost 5 bases. The CDR3 covers 15 residues. The CDR3, as DNA: TGTGCCAGCAGTTTAACGGGACAGGGCAACCACGAGCAGTACTTC. Translation gives CASSLTGQGNHEQYF.

The chain uses TRBV10-2 and TRBJ1-2; 10 bases line up with TRBD1. The V segment lost 6 bases and the J segment 7 bases; nucleotides outside the gene matches: 8. This CDR3 is 14 amino acids long. CDR1 is WSHSY and CDR2 is SAAADI in the germline V gene. The CDR3 region is CASRPTGGEGGYTF. CDR3 nucleotides: TGCGCCAGCAGACCGACAGGGGGCGAGGGTGGCTACACCTTC.

The CDR3 is CASSRSTPRASYEQYF. Here the CDR3 DNA reads TGTGCCAGCAGCCGATCAACTCCCAGGGCCTCCTACGAGCAGTACTTC. The V call is TRBV11-2, the J call TRBJ2-7; D possibly corresponds to TRBD1 (5 bases). Germline V gene data show CDR1 as SGHAT and CDR2 as FQNNGV. Trimming left V 5 bases short and J 0 bases short, with 17 bases between. This CDR3 comprises 16 residues.

V usage is TRBV6-5 and J usage is TRBJ1-2; D is undetermined. This CDR3 contains 12 residues. The V and J ends lost 7 bases and 8 bases respectively, with 14 bases between them. Germline V lookup: CDR1 MNHEY, CDR2 SVGAGI. The CDR3 reads CASNPTAGGYTF. In DNA, the CDR3 is TGTGCCAGCAACCCTACAGCGGGCGGCTACACCTTC.